The 24 T cell receptor beta chains in this list originate from one sample, sequenced in a study of shared clonotypes between healthy human individuals. Clones were read by immunoSEQ multiplex PCR, and TCRdb kept only the in-frame ones, dropping some. The sample yields some 2 million clones, approximately 94% seen once. Naive CD8 cells lacked CD45RO, underwent positive selection for CCR7 and left out terminally differentiated effector memory CD45RA+ cells. Sequencing was performed on naive CD8+ T cells sorted from blood. Receptor source: a man younger than 30 in good health.

The chain employs TRBV11-3 and TRBJ1-5; perhaps TRBD1 as D (5 bases). CDR3 length equals 14 residues. CDR1 and CDR2 (germline): SGHNT, YENEEA. The V and J ends lost 4 bases and 6 bases respectively, with 13 bases between them. CDR3 protein: CASSCPGGSQPQHF. DNA of the CDR3: TGTGCCAGCAGCTGCCCTGGGGGAAGTCAGCCCCAGCATTTT. Combining the CDR3 with reference TRBV11-3 and TRBJ1-5 gives the whole variable domain EAGVVQSPRYKIIEKKQPVAFWCNPISGHNTLYWYLQNLGQGPELLIRYENEEAVDDSQLPKDRFSAERLKGVDSTLKIQPAELGDSAVYLCASSCPGGSQPQHFGDGTRLSIL.

The chain recombines TRBV2 with TRBJ2-7, with 7 nucleotides matching TRBD2. The ends lost 7 bases at V and 4 bases at J; junction bases unmatched: 7. The CDR3 is 13 residues long. Germline assignment: CDR1 SNHLY and CDR2 FYNNEI. CDR3 sequence reads: CASTGGRRYEQYF. The CDR3 bases are TGTGCCAGCACGGGCGGGAGAAGATACGAGCAGTACTTC.

The rearrangement joins TRBV7-6 to TRBJ2-7; perhaps TRBD1 as D (6 bases). The CDR3 runs to 16 residues. V dropped 5 bases and J dropped 0 bases, with 17 bases sitting between them. Per germline, CDR1 SGHVS and CDR2 FNYEAQ. The CDR3 is CASSPGSGESSYEQYF. Here the CDR3 DNA reads TGTGCCAGCAGCCCCGGCTCAGGGGAAAGCTCCTACGAGCAGTACTTC.

Regarding this clone: This sample includes further DNA sequences coding for the same CDR3. J is TRBJ2-7 and V is TRBV4-1, with D tentatively TRBD1 (5 bases). The V gene's germline CDR1 is MGHRA and CDR2 YSYEKL. V was cut by 3 bases and J by 2 bases, with 8 bases left in between. The CDR3 totals 13 residues. CDR3 protein: CASSHDRAYEQYF. For the CDR3, the DNA is TGCGCCAGCAGCCATGACAGAGCCTACGAGCAGTACTTC.

This clone was found once. Within the sample, other DNA sequences also encode this same CDR3. The rearrangement uses TRBV9 and TRBJ1-1; tentative D call: TRBD1 (6 bases). The CDR3 length is 15 residues. With 0 bases removed from V and 0 bases from J, the gap between germline ends came to 9 bases. Germline-derived CDR1 and CDR2 are SGDLS and YYNGEE. The CDR3 DNA is TGTGCCAGCAGCGTAGGTGGGACAATGAACACTGAAGCTTTCTTT. It yields the protein CASSVGGTMNTEAFF.

V and J are TRBV27 and TRBJ2-7; tentative D call: TRBD2 (6 bases). The length of the CDR3 is 16 residues. Between the trimmed V and J ends, which lost 4 bases and 7 bases, there was a span of 23 bases. Germline CDR1 reads MNHEY; CDR2 reads SMNVEV (reference sequence). CDR3 loop: CASSWAGTGLKGEQYF. In DNA form, the CDR3 reads TGTGCCAGCAGTTGGGCCGGGACTGGGCTAAAAGGGGAGCAGTACTTC.

The chain employs TRBV4-3 and TRBJ2-5, with D hard to call. This CDR3 has 14 residues. The germline gives CDR1 LGHNA, CDR2 YSLEER. The V end was cut by 1 base, the J end by 4 bases, with 10 bases between. The chain's CDR3 is CASSQVRVGETQYF. The CDR3 region has the DNA TGCGCCAGCAGCCAAGTTAGGGTTGGAGAGACCCAGTACTTC.

This clone was seen more than once but under ten times. CDR3 coding DNA: TGTGCCTGGTTGGGGCGGGGGGCACCCCAGGGGAAGACCCAGTACTTC. This encodes CAWLGRGAPQGKTQYF. This rearrangement joins TRBV30 to TRBJ2-5; 8 nucleotides match TRBD2. Germline assignment: CDR1 GTSNPN and CDR2 SVGIG (reference sequence). CDR3 size: 16 residues. The junction had 17 bases not matched to a gene; V was cut back by 5 bases and J by 6 bases.

CDR3 region: CASTTGTGGRYEQYF. CDR3 nucleotide sequence: TGTGCCAGCACCACCGGGACAGGGGGGCGCTACGAGCAGTACTTC. V usage is TRBV28 and J usage is TRBJ2-7, with TRBD1 identical over 11 bases. This CDR3 region has 15 residues. J lost 3 bases, V lost 7 bases, and 8 bases had no gene match. The germline V gene encodes CDR1 MDHEN and CDR2 SYDVKM.

This chain's CDR3 is CASLYSPGYEQYF. The CDR3, as DNA: TGTGCCAGCCTCTACTCCCCCGGCTACGAGCAGTACTTC. V and J are TRBV6-6 and TRBJ2-7; no reliable D call. Germline V gives CDR1 MNHNY, CDR2 SVGAGI (reference sequence). Between the trimmed V and J ends, which lost 8 bases and 3 bases, there was a span of 14 bases. This CDR3 region has 13 residues.

The gene calls are TRBV4-1 and TRBJ2-4; D call uncertain. The CDR3 has 15 residues. Trimming stripped 5 bases from V and 1 base from J, with 12 bases between. The germline CDR1 and CDR2 sequences are MGHRA and YSYEKL. CDR3 bases: TGCGCCAGCAGCTACACAACCGAGGCCAAAAACATTCAGTACTTC. Translation: CASSYTTEAKNIQYF.

This clone came up a few times. The V gene is TRBV12-5, the J gene TRBJ2-2, with D tentatively TRBD1 (5 bases). Trimming stripped 2 bases from V and 4 bases from J, with 14 bases between. The CDR3 extends over 16 amino acids. Germline CDR1 and CDR2: LGHNT and FRNRAP. CDR3 DNA sequence: TGTGCTAGTGGTTTGCCAGCAGGGTGGGGCACCGGGGAGCTGTTTTTT. It yields the protein CASGLPAGWGTGELFF.

The chain uses TRBV27 and TRBJ1-2; a possible D gene is TRBD1 (5 bases). Per germline, CDR1 MNHEY and CDR2 SMNVEV (reference sequence). V was trimmed by 4 bases and J by 2 bases, leaving 17 bases between them. The length of the CDR3 is 16 residues. CDR3 in amino acids: CASSYVGGGNNYGYTF. For the CDR3, the DNA is TGTGCCAGCAGTTACGTGGGTGGGGGGAACAACTATGGCTACACCTTC.

This clone has just one count. The rearrangement uses TRBV5-6 and TRBJ2-5, with D possibly matching TRBD2 (5 bases). V was clipped by 4 bases and J by 3 bases, with 7 bases between them. Germline V lookup: CDR1 SGHDT, CDR2 YYEEEE. The CDR3 is 12 residues long. Here the CDR3 reads CASSVGEETQYF. The CDR3 DNA is TGTGCCAGCAGCGTCGGGGAAGAGACCCAGTACTTC.

In regard to this clone: Other DNA sequences in the same sample also yield this CDR3. This chain uses TRBV5-1 with TRBJ2-7, with 8 positions matching TRBD1. V was clipped by 1 base and J by 6 bases; unmatched bases: 0. Germline V gene data show CDR1 as SGHRS and CDR2 as YFSETQ. The CDR3 has 12 amino acids. The CDR3 sequence is CASSLTGGEQYF. CDR3 in DNA: TGCGCCAGCAGCTTGACAGGGGGCGAGCAGTACTTC.

The rearrangement uses TRBV7-2 and TRBJ2-1; 8 bases are a match to TRBD2. The J segment lost 3 bases and the V segment lost 6 bases, leaving 13 bases of the junction unmatched. The CDR3 consists of 17 residues. Per germline, CDR1 SGHTA and CDR2 FQGNSA. CDR3 sequence reads: CASSLGGREAFYNEQFF. CDR3 sequence (DNA): TGTGCCAGCAGTCTAGGGGGGCGGGAGGCATTCTACAATGAGCAGTTCTTC.

This chain links TRBV9 with TRBJ2-7, with a tentative D call TRBD1 (5 bases). In germline, CDR1 is SGDLS, CDR2 YYNGEE. V was clipped by 0 bases and J by 7 bases, with 11 bases between them. The CDR3 runs 13 residues. CDR3 nucleotides: TGTGCCAGCAGCGTAGATGGGGCGCAGGAGCAGTACTTC. Its translation is CASSVDGAQEQYF.

This chain connects TRBV28 to TRBJ1-1; D remains ambiguous. The CDR3 has 12 residues. V was clipped by 7 bases and J by 4 bases, with 10 bases between them. Germline CDR1 reads MDHEN; CDR2 reads SYDVKM. The CDR3 bases are TGTGCCAGCACCGGATTGAGCACTGAAGCTTTCTTT. Encoded protein: CASTGLSTEAFF.

The gene calls are TRBV19 and TRBJ1-5, with D perhaps matching TRBD1 (5 bases). Germline CDR1 reads LNHDA; CDR2 reads SQIVND (reference sequence). This CDR3 comprises 12 residues. The V end lost 6 bases, the J end lost 6 bases, and 9 bases lay between the germline ends. The CDR3 loop reads CASSLGGQPQHF. CDR3 sequence (DNA): TGTGCCAGTAGCCTTGGGGGTCAGCCCCAGCATTTT.

The chain is built from TRBV6-6 and TRBJ2-5; the D gene is possibly TRBD2 (5 bases). The J call may not be correct, given that the DNA end is closer to TRBJ2-7. Germline loops: CDR1 MNHNY, CDR2 SVGAGI (reference sequence). The length of the CDR3 is 14 residues. CDR3 sequence: CASSSETTNYEQYF. The CDR3 nucleotides read TGTGCCAGCAGTTCTGAGACTACTAATTACGAGCAGTACTTC.

The chain recombines TRBV10-1 with TRBJ2-3; 10 bases map to TRBD2. This CDR3 region has 15 residues. V lost 6 bases, J lost 4 bases, and 7 bases stayed unmatched. Per the germline V gene, CDR1 is WNHNN and CDR2 is SYGVQD (reference sequence). The CDR3 coding sequence is TGCGCCAGCAGCCCAGCGGGGGGGCCGTCAGATACGCAGTATTTT. It specifies CASSPAGGPSDTQYF.

Notes on this clone: This sample also contains other DNA sequences that code for the same CDR3. This chain joins TRBV18 and TRBJ2-7, with 10 bases lining up with TRBD1. Germline-derived CDR1 and CDR2 are KGHSH and LQKENI. J gave up 3 bases and V 2 bases, and 1 base lay outside the gene matches. CDR3 length: 14 amino acids. The CDR3 sequence is CASSPGTGDYEQYF. The CDR3 DNA follows: TGTGCCAGCTCACCAGGGACAGGGGACTACGAGCAGTACTTC.

The chain couples TRBV28 to TRBJ2-7; D is unclear. Germline values: CDR1 MDHEN, CDR2 SYDVKM. Trimming took off 6 bases at V and 3 bases at J, with 18 bases between the two ends. The CDR3 is made up of 15 amino acids. Here the CDR3 DNA reads TGTGCCAGCAGCAATCTTGTGGACGGAAGCTACGAGCAGTACTTC. Translating it yields CASSNLVDGSYEQYF.

The rearrangement joins TRBV12-5 to TRBJ2-7; 10 bases map to TRBD1. The CDR3 has 15 amino acids. Germline V gene sequence: CDR1 LGHNT, CDR2 FRNRAP. Germline trimming cut 6 bases from V and 6 bases from J; bases unmatched to any gene: 11. The CDR3 DNA sequence: TGTGCTAGTGGGCCCGGGACAGGGGTGACAGGCGAGCAGTACTTC. Translation gives CASGPGTGVTGEQYF.